This entry lists 2 T cell receptor beta chains sequenced from one sample in a study of regulatory T cells in long-lasting Graves disease. Building of the TCR beta libraries involved iRepertoire HTBI primers and Arm-PCR of CDR3 regions. TCRdb called the multiplex PCR reads again in MiXCR, with one record for every CDR3 protein. In the table there are a few hundred thousand distinct CDR3 sequences, around 20% of which are singletons. Time point here: newly diagnosed GD, antithyroid drugs for less than 3 months. From PBMCs, RNA was extracted and then used to make the TCR library. The sequences come from peripheral blood mononuclear cells (PBMCs), collected at new diagnosis, from a patient treated with antithyroid drugs. Receptors originate from a female donor with Graves disease.

Only a few counts were recorded for this clonotype. The CDR3 nucleotides are TGTGCCAGCAGTTACGACAGGGCTGGAAACACCATATATTTT. It translates to CASSYDRAGNTIYF. The V and J genes are TRBV6-2 or TRBV6-3 and TRBJ1-3; the match to TRBD1 covers 7 bases. Per the germline V gene, CDR1 is MNHEY and CDR2 is SVGEGT. The V segment lost 2 bases and the J segment 2 bases; nucleotides outside the gene matches: 0. The CDR3 runs to 14 residues.

This clonotype came up many times. V usage is TRBV2 and J usage is TRBJ1-5; maybe TRBD1 (6 bases). The CDR3 totals 14 residues. The V and J ends lost 6 bases and 3 bases respectively, with 12 bases between them. Germline-derived CDR1 and CDR2 are SNHLY and FYNNEI. CDR3 sequence reads: CASRGTSDNQPQHF. DNA for the CDR3: TGTGCCAGCAGGGGGACATCGGACAATCAGCCCCAGCATTTT.